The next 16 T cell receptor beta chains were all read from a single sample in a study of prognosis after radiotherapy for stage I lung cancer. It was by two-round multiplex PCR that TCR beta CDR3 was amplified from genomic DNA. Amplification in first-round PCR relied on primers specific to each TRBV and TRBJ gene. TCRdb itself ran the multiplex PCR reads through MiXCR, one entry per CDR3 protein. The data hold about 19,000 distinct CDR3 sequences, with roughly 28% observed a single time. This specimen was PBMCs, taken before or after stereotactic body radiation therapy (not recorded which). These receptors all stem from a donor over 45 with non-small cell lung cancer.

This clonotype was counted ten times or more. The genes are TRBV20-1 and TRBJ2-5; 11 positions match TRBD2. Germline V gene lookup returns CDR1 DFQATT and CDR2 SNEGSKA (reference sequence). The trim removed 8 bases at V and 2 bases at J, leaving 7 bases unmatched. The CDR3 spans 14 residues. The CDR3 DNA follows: TGCAGTCCCCCCGGGACTAGCGGACAAGAGACCCAGTACTTC. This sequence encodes CSPPGTSGQETQYF.

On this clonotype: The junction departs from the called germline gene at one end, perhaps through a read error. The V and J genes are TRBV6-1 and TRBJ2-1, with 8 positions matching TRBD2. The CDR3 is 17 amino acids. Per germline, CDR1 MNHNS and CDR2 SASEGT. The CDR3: CASSEDAGGPSYNDQFF. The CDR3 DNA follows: TGTGCCAGCAGTGAAGATGCGGGAGGTCCCTCCTACAATGACCAGTTCTTC.

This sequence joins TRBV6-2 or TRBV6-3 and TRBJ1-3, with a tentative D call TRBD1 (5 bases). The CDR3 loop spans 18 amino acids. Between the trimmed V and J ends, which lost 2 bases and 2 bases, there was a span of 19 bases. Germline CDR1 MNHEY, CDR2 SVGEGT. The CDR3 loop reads CASSYRHRRVSTGNTIYF. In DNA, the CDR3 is TGTGCCAGCAGTTACCGTCACAGGAGGGTCTCCACTGGAAACACCATATATTTT.

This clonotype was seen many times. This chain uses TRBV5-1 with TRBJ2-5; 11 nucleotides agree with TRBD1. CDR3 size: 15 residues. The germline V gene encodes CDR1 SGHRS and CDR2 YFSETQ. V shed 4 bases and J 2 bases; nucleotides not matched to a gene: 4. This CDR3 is CASSPGTGGQETQYF. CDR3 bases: TGCGCCAGCAGCCCCGGGACAGGGGGGCAAGAGACCCAGTACTTC.

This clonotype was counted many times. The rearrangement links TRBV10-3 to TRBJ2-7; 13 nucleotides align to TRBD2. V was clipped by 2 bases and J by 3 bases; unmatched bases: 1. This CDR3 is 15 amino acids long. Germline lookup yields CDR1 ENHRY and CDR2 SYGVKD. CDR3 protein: CAISEGTSGVYEQYF. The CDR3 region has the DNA TGTGCCATCAGTGAGGGGACTAGCGGGGTCTACGAGCAGTACTTC.

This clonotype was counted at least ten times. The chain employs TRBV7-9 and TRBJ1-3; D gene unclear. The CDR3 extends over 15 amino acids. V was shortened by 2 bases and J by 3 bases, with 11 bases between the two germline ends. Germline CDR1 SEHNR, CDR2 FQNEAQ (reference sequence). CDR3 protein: CASSLLSGVGNTIYF. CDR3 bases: TGTGCCAGCAGCTTACTGTCTGGCGTTGGAAACACCATATATTTT.

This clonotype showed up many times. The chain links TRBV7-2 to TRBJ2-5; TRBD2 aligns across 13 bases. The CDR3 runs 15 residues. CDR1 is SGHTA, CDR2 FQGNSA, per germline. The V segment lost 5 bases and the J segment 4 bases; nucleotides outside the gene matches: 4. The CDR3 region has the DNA TGTGCCAGCAGCCCAACTAGCGGGGGGGGAGAGACCCAGTACTTC. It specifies CASSPTSGGGETQYF.

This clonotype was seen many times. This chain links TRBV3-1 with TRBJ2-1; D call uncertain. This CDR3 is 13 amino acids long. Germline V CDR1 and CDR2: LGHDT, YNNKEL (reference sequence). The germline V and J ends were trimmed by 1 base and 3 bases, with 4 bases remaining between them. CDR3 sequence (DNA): TGTGCCAGCAGCCAAGGGAACTACAATGAGCAGTTCTTC. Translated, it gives CASSQGNYNEQFF.

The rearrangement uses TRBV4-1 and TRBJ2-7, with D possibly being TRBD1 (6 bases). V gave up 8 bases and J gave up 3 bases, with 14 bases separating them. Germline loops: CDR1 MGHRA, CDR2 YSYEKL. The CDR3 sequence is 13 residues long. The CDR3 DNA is TGCGCCAGCGGTGCAGGACAGTACTACGAGCAGTACTTC. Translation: CASGAGQYYEQYF.

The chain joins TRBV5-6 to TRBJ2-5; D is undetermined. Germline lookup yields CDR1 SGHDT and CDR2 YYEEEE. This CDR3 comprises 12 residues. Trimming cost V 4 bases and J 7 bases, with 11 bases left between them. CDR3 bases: TGTGCCAGCAGCCCGGAGCCAGGGACCCAGTACTTC. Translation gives CASSPEPGTQYF.

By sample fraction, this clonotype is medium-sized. The CDR3 DNA reads as TGTGCCAGCAGCCCCTCGGGATCCTTGGGGGGCTACACCTTC. It translates to CASSPSGSLGGYTF. The chain joins TRBV11-2 to TRBJ1-2; D call uncertain. V gave up 5 bases and J gave up 8 bases, with 18 bases separating them. The CDR3 length is 14 residues. The germline V gene encodes CDR1 SGHAT and CDR2 FQNNGV.

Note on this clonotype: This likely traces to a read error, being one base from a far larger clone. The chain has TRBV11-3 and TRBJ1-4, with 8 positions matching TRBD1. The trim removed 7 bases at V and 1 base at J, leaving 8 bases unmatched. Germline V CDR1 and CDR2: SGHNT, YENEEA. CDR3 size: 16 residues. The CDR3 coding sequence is TGTGCCAGCATCCCAGGACAGGGTGGAACTAATGAAAAACTGTTTTTT. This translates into CASIPGQGGTNEKLFF.

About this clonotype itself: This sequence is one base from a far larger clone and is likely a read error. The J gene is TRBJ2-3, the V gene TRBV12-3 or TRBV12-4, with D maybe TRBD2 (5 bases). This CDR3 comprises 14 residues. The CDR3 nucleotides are TGTGTCAGCAGTCAAACTAGTAGCACAGATACGCAGTATTTT. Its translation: CVSSQTSSTDTQYF.

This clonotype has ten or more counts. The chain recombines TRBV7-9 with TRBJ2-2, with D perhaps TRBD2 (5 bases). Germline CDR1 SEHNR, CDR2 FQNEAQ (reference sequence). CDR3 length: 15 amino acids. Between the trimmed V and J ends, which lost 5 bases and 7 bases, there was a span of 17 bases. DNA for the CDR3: TGTGCCAGCAGCCCCCGGGATTATTGGGGCGGGGAGCTGTTTTTT. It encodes CASSPRDYWGGELFF.

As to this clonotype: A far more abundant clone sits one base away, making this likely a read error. The CDR3 sequence: CASSLISRQTEAIF. DNA for the CDR3: TGTGCCAGCAGTTTAATAAGTCGGCAGACTGAAGCTATCTTT. The chain links TRBV28 to TRBJ1-6; D call uncertain. Germline lookup yields CDR1 MDHEN and CDR2 SYDVKM. The CDR3 consists of 14 residues.

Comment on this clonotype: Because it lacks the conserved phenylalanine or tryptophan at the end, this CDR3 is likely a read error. The CDR3 coding sequence is TGTGCCACCCATGCCGATGGTGGGTCCTACAATGAGCAGTTCTCC. Its translation is CATHADGGSYNEQFS. The V gene is TRBV6-1, the J gene TRBJ2-1; D not resolved. The CDR3 loop spans 15 amino acids. V was shortened by 10 bases and J by 1 base, with 17 bases between the two germline ends. Germline assignment: CDR1 MNHNS and CDR2 SASEGT.